This T cell receptor beta chain is from a study of T cells in Graves' hyperthyroidism and ophthalmopathy. Losses at the gene ends were 4 bases for V and 7 bases for J; bases not matched to a gene: 10. Germline V gene sequence: CDR1 SGDLS, CDR2 YYNGEE. This CDR3 contains 15 residues. RNA transcripts yielded amplified TCR beta CDR3 regions. TCR CDR3 regions were first amplified by RT-PCR with HTBI primers. TCRdb reanalysed the multiplex PCR reads using MiXCR and keeps one entry per CDR3 protein. Among around 760,000 distinct CDR3 sequences listed, roughly a third were seen once. Source material: blood. The TCR sequence derives from a woman aged 40 to 49 with Graves' hyperthyroidism. The rearrangement links TRBV9 to TRBJ2-7; 11 nucleotides match TRBD1. Written as DNA, the CDR3 is TGTGCCAGCAGCCCCCTGGACAGGGGGCTAAAAGAGCAGTACTTC. Translated, it gives CASSPLDRGLKEQYF.